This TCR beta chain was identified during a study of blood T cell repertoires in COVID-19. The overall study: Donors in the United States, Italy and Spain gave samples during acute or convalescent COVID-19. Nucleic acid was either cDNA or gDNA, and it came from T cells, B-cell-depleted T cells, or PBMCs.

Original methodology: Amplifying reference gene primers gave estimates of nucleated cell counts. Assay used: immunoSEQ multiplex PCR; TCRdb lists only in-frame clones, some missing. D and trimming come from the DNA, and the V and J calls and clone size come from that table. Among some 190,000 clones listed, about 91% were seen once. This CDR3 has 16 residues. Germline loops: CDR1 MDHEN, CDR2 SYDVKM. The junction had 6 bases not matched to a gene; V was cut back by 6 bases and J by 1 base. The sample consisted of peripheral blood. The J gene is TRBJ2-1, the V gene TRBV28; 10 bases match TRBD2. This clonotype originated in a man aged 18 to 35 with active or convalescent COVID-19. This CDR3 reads CASSPSGRGSYNEQFF. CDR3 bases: TGTGCCAGCAGCCCTAGCGGGAGAGGTTCCTACAATGAGCAGTTCTTC.